These 31 T cell receptor beta chains were all obtained from the same sample, sequenced in a study of T cell responses to AZD1222 COVID-19 vaccine. Measured with immunoSEQ multiplex PCR; TCRdb has only the in-frame clones, and not every one. The table lists roughly 180,000 clones, 75% to 90% of them singletons, with about 6.9% in the top ten. The sample was peripheral blood, taken on day 0 of AZD1222 vaccination. These receptors originate from an adult in good health.

The V and J genes are TRBV15 and TRBJ2-5; no firm D call. The CDR3 has 12 amino acids. Trimming removed 0 bases at V and 5 bases at J, with 4 bases between. Looked up from germline, CDR1 is LNHNV and CDR2 is YYDKDF (reference sequence). The CDR3, as DNA: TGTGCCACCAGCAGAGATCTGGAGACCCAGTACTTC. Translating it yields CATSRDLETQYF.

The chain employs TRBV15 and TRBJ1-2; D not resolved. Trimming stripped 0 bases from V and 0 bases from J, with 5 bases between. This CDR3 has 14 residues. CDR1 is LNHNV, CDR2 YYDKDF, per germline (reference sequence). The CDR3 coding sequence is TGTGCCACCAGCAGAGAAAGCGCTAACTATGGCTACACCTTC. This encodes CATSRESANYGYTF.

The V call is TRBV6-5, the J call TRBJ2-7; 7 nucleotides line up with TRBD1. Germline CDR1 MNHEY, CDR2 SVGAGI. This CDR3 comprises 12 residues. V shed 6 bases, J shed 5 bases, and the junction held 4 bases outside the gene matches. The CDR3 region has the DNA TGTGCCAGCAGGTCGACAGGGAACGAGCAGTACTTC. Encoded protein: CASRSTGNEQYF.

The V and J genes are TRBV2 and TRBJ2-6, with D perhaps TRBD1 (6 bases). Germline CDR1 is SNHLY and CDR2 is FYNNEI. V was trimmed by 7 bases and J by 0 bases, leaving 16 bases between them. This CDR3 region has 17 residues. The CDR3 nucleotides are TGTGCCAGCAATCGGGCAGGGGCCGTCTCTGGGGCCAACGTCCTGACTTTC. The encoded protein is CASNRAGAVSGANVLTF.

This chain joins TRBV28 and TRBJ1-2, with 7 bases fitting TRBD1. The length of the CDR3 is 15 residues. The V gene end was trimmed by 6 bases and the J gene end by 2 bases; junction bases not matched to a gene: 9. The germline V gene encodes CDR1 MDHEN and CDR2 SYDVKM. The CDR3: CASSVTGEGNYGYTF. CDR3 DNA sequence: TGTGCCAGCAGCGTAACAGGGGAAGGGAACTATGGCTACACCTTC.

This rearrangement joins TRBV15 to TRBJ1-2; tentatively, D is TRBD1 (6 bases). The CDR3 runs to 17 residues. The germline gives CDR1 LNHNV, CDR2 YYDKDF (reference sequence). V was trimmed by 0 bases and J by 6 bases, leaving 20 bases between them. As DNA, the CDR3 is TGTGCCACCAGCAGAGATTTTCGGGCAGTCAAGGGGGATGGCTACACCTTC. Its translation: CATSRDFRAVKGDGYTF.

V and J are TRBV19 and TRBJ1-2; 7 bases fit TRBD1. V shed 3 bases and J 5 bases; nucleotides not matched to a gene: 12. CDR3 length equals 16 residues. Germline V gene sequence: CDR1 LNHDA, CDR2 SQIVND (reference sequence). CDR3 amino acids: CASSIGVPGQPYGYTF. The CDR3 DNA reads TGTGCCAGTAGTATCGGGGTTCCGGGACAGCCGTATGGCTACACCTTC.

This clone was detected once. The chain uses TRBV28 and TRBJ1-2; possibly TRBD1 for D (6 bases). V gave up 6 bases and J gave up 8 bases, with 13 bases separating them. The CDR3 has 12 amino acids. The germline V gene encodes CDR1 MDHEN and CDR2 SYDVKM. CDR3 sequence reads: CASSSRGLGYTF. DNA of the CDR3: TGTGCCAGCAGCAGTAGGGGGTTAGGCTACACCTTC.

The rearrangement links TRBV5-1 to TRBJ1-2; 7 bases map to TRBD1. V trimming: 1 base; J trimming: 5 bases; junction bases outside the gene matches: 11. The CDR3 runs 16 residues. The V gene's germline CDR1 is SGHRS and CDR2 YFSETQ. Here the CDR3 DNA reads TGCGCCAGCAGCTTGACAGGGGTCACAGATGGATATGGCTACACCTTC. As protein: CASSLTGVTDGYGYTF. The whole variable domain, remainder taken from reference TRBV5-1 and TRBJ1-2, is KAGVTQTPRYLIKTRGQQVTLSCSPISGHRSVSWYQQTPGQGLQFLFEYFSETQRNKGNFPGRFSGRQFSNSRSEMNVSTLELGDSALYLCASSLTGVTDGYGYTFGSGTRLTVV.

This clone has only one observation. This chain links TRBV6-2 or TRBV6-3 with TRBJ1-4; D is unresolved. Germline CDR1 reads MNHEY; CDR2 reads SVGEGT. The CDR3 extends over 15 amino acids. V was cut by 5 bases and J by 8 bases, with 18 bases left in between. CDR3 sequence reads: CASSNRREGREKLFF. CDR3 DNA: TGTGCCAGCAGTAACCGAAGAGAGGGTCGGGAAAAACTGTTTTTT.

The chain links TRBV19 to TRBJ2-7, with D hard to call. The ends were cut back, 5 bases at V and 6 bases at J, with 17 bases in the middle. The CDR3 is made up of 14 amino acids. Germline loops: CDR1 LNHDA, CDR2 SQIVND (reference sequence). The CDR3 coding sequence is TGTGCCAGTAGTCCCCGGGTTGGTAAAATCGAGCAGTACTTC. Translation: CASSPRVGKIEQYF.

The rearrangement joins TRBV5-6 to TRBJ2-3, with 9 positions matching TRBD2. The CDR3 covers 18 residues. Germline lookup yields CDR1 SGHDT and CDR2 YYEEEE. V dropped 2 bases and J dropped 4; count of bases not matched to a gene: 14. In DNA, the CDR3 is TGTGCCAGCAGCTTCCCCTTCGCTAGCGGGGCTTTTTCAGATACGCAGTATTTT. Encoded protein: CASSFPFASGAFSDTQYF. Looking up the rest from reference TRBV5-6 and TRBJ2-3 gives the full variable domain: DAGVTQSPTHLIKTRGQQVTLRCSPKSGHDTVSWYQQALGQGPQFIFQYYEEEERQRGNFPDRFSGHQFPNYSSELNVNALLLGDSALYLCASSFPFASGAFSDTQYFGPGTRLTVL.

The chain is built from TRBV27 and TRBJ2-7; D might be TRBD1 or TRBD2, each matching 5 bases. Germline values: CDR1 MNHEY, CDR2 SMNVEV (reference sequence). The CDR3 extends over 16 amino acids. The ends were cut back, 1 base at V and 5 bases at J, with 18 bases in the middle. The CDR3 spells CASSLFGGAVGNEQYF. CDR3 DNA: TGTGCCAGCAGTTTATTTGGGGGAGCGGTGGGGAACGAGCAGTACTTC.

The rearrangement joins TRBV6-5 to TRBJ2-2; possibly TRBD1 for D (5 bases). Germline CDR1 MNHEY, CDR2 SVGAGI. V gave up 6 bases and J gave up 0 bases, with 8 bases separating them. This CDR3 contains 14 residues. CDR3 DNA: TGTGCCAGCAGGACAGATTCGAACACCGGGGAGCTGTTTTTT. Its protein product is CASRTDSNTGELFF.

The V call is TRBV19, the J call TRBJ1-2, with D possibly being TRBD1 (6 bases). The germline gives CDR1 LNHDA, CDR2 SQIVND (reference sequence). The germline V and J ends were trimmed by 1 base and 2 bases, with 23 bases remaining between them. This CDR3 contains 19 residues. CDR3 in amino acids: CASSIAPLSHGGSNYGYTF. Here the CDR3 DNA reads TGTGCCAGTAGTATAGCCCCTTTAAGCCACGGGGGCTCAAACTATGGCTACACCTTC.

The genes are TRBV6-5 and TRBJ2-2; possible D gene TRBD1, 6 bases. The CDR3 sequence is 16 residues long. Germline loops: CDR1 MNHEY, CDR2 SVGAGI. Trimming left V 4 bases short and J 0 bases short, with 12 bases between. The CDR3 loop reads CASSLQGLSNTGELFF. The CDR3 nucleotides read TGTGCCAGCAGTTTACAGGGCCTTTCGAACACCGGGGAGCTGTTTTTT.

This chain's CDR3 is CATSRVTGSNQPQHF. For the CDR3, the DNA is TGTGCCACCAGCAGAGTCACAGGATCCAATCAGCCCCAGCATTTT. The chain employs TRBV15 and TRBJ1-5, with a tentative D call TRBD1 (5 bases). CDR3 size: 15 residues. Germline CDR1 is LNHNV and CDR2 is YYDKDF (reference sequence). Trimming removed 1 base from V and 3 bases from J, with 10 bases in between.

The V and J genes are TRBV12-3 or TRBV12-4 and TRBJ1-1; 7 bases map to TRBD1. The CDR3 loop spans 13 amino acids. Trimming at V came to 6 bases and at J to 6 bases, leaving 7 bases not matched to a gene. CDR3 sequence reads: CASSQGVRAEAFF. The CDR3 nucleotides read TGTGCCAGCAGCCAGGGGGTAAGGGCTGAAGCTTTCTTT.

The chain couples TRBV7-9 to TRBJ2-3; D possibly corresponds to TRBD2 (6 bases). CDR1 SEHNR and CDR2 FQNEAQ come from the germline V gene (reference sequence). V dropped 7 bases and J dropped 1 base, with 24 bases sitting between them. This CDR3 is built from 18 residues. The CDR3 sequence: CASNSLGGKPSGTDTQYF. CDR3 nucleotide sequence: TGTGCCAGCAATAGTTTGGGGGGAAAGCCTTCCGGCACAGATACGCAGTATTTT.

This clone was seen a handful of times. The J gene is TRBJ2-2, the V gene TRBV7-9; 9 positions match TRBD2. The trim removed 4 bases at V and 3 bases at J, leaving 9 bases unmatched. Germline V gives CDR1 SEHNR, CDR2 FQNEAQ (reference sequence). CDR3 length equals 17 residues. CDR3 sequence reads: CASSSRLAVGDTGELFF. CDR3 DNA sequence: TGTGCCAGCAGCTCAAGACTAGCGGTTGGTGACACCGGGGAGCTGTTTTTT.

This clone was counted a single time. Additional DNA sequences in this sample encode the identical CDR3. The J gene is TRBJ1-2, the V gene TRBV12-3 or TRBV12-4; D is unresolved. The CDR3 totals 11 residues. Deletions cut 5 bases from V and 4 bases from J, with 5 bases between. DNA of the CDR3: TGTGCCAGCAGTAGTGGCTATGGCTACACCTTC. Translating gives CASSSGYGYTF.

This chain joins TRBV18 and TRBJ1-2; 7 positions match TRBD1. Germline V gives CDR1 KGHSH, CDR2 LQKENI. V dropped 1 base and J dropped 4; count of bases not matched to a gene: 6. The CDR3 contains 15 residues. CDR3 amino acids: CASSPQGAEGYGYTF. The CDR3 nucleotides are TGTGCCAGCTCACCACAGGGGGCCGAGGGCTATGGCTACACCTTC. The variable domain in full, completed from reference TRBV18 and TRBJ1-2, reads NAGVMQNPRHLVRRRGQEARLRCSPMKGHSHVYWYRQLPEEGLKFMVYLQKENIIDESGMPKERFSAEFPKEGPSILRIQQVVRGDSAAYFCASSPQGAEGYGYTFGSGTRLTVV.

This clone has a handful of counts. The chain uses TRBV29-1 and TRBJ1-5, with 7 positions matching TRBD1. Unmatched junction bases numbered 5, after V lost 5 bases and J lost 4 bases. This CDR3 contains 13 residues. CDR1 SQVTM and CDR2 ANQGSEA come from the germline V gene. This CDR3 reads CSVRAGGNQPQHF. In DNA form, the CDR3 reads TGCAGCGTTAGGGCAGGGGGGAATCAGCCCCAGCATTTT. The complete variable domain, with remaining parts taken from reference TRBV29-1 and TRBJ1-5, reads SAVISQKPSRDICQRGTSLTIQCQVDSQVTMMFWYRQQPGQSLTLIATANQGSEATYESGFVIDKFPISRPNLTFSTLTVSNMSPEDSSIYLCSVRAGGNQPQHFGDGTRLSIL.

This chain joins TRBV14 and TRBJ2-5; TRBD1 aligns across 9 bases. CDR1 is SGHDN and CDR2 is FVKESK in the germline V gene. This CDR3 region has 16 residues. The V and J ends lost 4 bases and 2 bases, in that order; junction bases with no gene match: 8. The CDR3 protein is CASSRRQGGIQETQYF. The CDR3 DNA reads TGTGCCAGCAGCCGACGACAGGGGGGAATTCAAGAGACCCAGTACTTC.

On this clone itself: The junction and the germline gene differ at one end; a read error may be behind it. The chain recombines TRBV7-7 with TRBJ2-3; maybe TRBD2 (7 bases). From germline, CDR1 is SSHAT and CDR2 FNYEAQ (reference sequence). CDR3 length equals 15 residues. CDR3 region: CASSLGGGGTDTQYF. DNA of the CDR3: TGTGCTAGCAGCTTAGGGGGGGGCGGCACAGATACGCAGTATTTT.

The rearrangement uses TRBV24-1 and TRBJ2-7; possibly TRBD2 for D (5 bases). The CDR3 totals 13 residues. Germline lookup yields CDR1 KGHDR and CDR2 SFDVKD. The ends were cut back, 9 bases at V and 3 bases at J, with 14 bases in the middle. The CDR3 DNA reads TGTGCCACCGACCGGGTCGGGAACTACGAGCAGTACGTC. It is translated as CATDRVGNYEQYV.

This clone has just one count. The rearrangement links TRBV30 to TRBJ2-7, with D possibly TRBD1 on 6 matching bases. The CDR3 has 13 residues. Germline V gene data show CDR1 as GTSNPN and CDR2 as SVGIG (reference sequence). Trimming shortened V by 2 bases and J by 3 bases, and 11 bases separated the two germline ends. The CDR3 region is CAWSQTGDYEQYV. CDR3 coding DNA: TGTGCCTGGAGTCAGACAGGTGACTACGAGCAGTACGTC.

V gene TRBV4-2 combines with J gene TRBJ2-7; D may be TRBD2 (5 bases). Germline CDR1 reads LGHNA; CDR2 reads YNFKEQ. Trimming took off 1 base at V and 5 bases at J, with 9 bases between the two ends. There are 13 residues in the CDR3. CDR3 amino acids: CASSQALADEQYF. In nucleotides, the CDR3 is TGTGCCAGCAGCCAAGCCCTAGCAGACGAGCAGTACTTC.

The chain couples TRBV5-1 to TRBJ1-5; TRBD1 matches 10 bases. Germline V CDR1 and CDR2: SGHRS, YFSETQ. The CDR3 length is 19 residues. V was pared by 4 bases and J by 2 bases, with 15 bases of the junction left unmatched. CDR3 coding DNA: TGCGCCAGCAGCGCACCAAACCGGGACAGGGGATTGGGCAATCAGCCCCAGCATTTT. Translating it yields CASSAPNRDRGLGNQPQHF.

This chain joins TRBV24-1 and TRBJ2-1, with TRBD1 matching 9 bases. Trimming took 0 bases from V and 5 from J; bases not matched to a gene: 4. This CDR3 has 16 amino acids. Germline assignment: CDR1 KGHDR and CDR2 SFDVKD. The CDR3 DNA reads as TGTGCCACCAGTGATTTGCAGGACAGGGGTGACAATGAGCAGTTCTTC. It encodes CATSDLQDRGDNEQFF.

The V call is TRBV6-2 or TRBV6-3, the J call TRBJ2-7; 7 positions agree with TRBD2. Germline V gene sequence: CDR1 MNHEY, CDR2 SVGEGT. J lost 2 bases, V lost 1 base, and 8 bases had no gene match. The CDR3 spans 16 residues. DNA for the CDR3: TGTGCCAGCAGTTACTGGCCCCGGACTAGGCCCTACGAGCAGTACTTC. Amino acid sequence: CASSYWPRTRPYEQYF.